Each of the 23 T cell receptor beta chains below was sequenced from the same sample in a study of T cell responses to AZD1222 COVID-19 vaccine. Only in-frame clones appear in the TCRdb table, and some are missing; sequencing was by immunoSEQ multiplex PCR. The data contain under 200,000 clones, approximately 90% of them singletons. Sequences were derived from peripheral blood, sampled on day 0 of AZD1222 vaccination. The receptors come from an adult in good health.

V usage is TRBV5-8 and J usage is TRBJ1-2; D is uncertain. Germline CDR1 SGHTS, CDR2 YDEGEE. The V end lost 0 bases, the J end lost 6 bases, and 15 bases lay between the germline ends. This CDR3 is built from 15 residues. The CDR3 DNA sequence: TGTGCCAGCAGCTTGGCAGTAACCCGGAGGGATGGCTACACCTTC. It codes for CASSLAVTRRDGYTF.

The chain couples TRBV27 to TRBJ1-4; 9 positions match TRBD1. The germline gives CDR1 MNHEY, CDR2 SMNVEV (reference sequence). The V gene end was trimmed by 0 bases and the J gene end by 0 bases; junction bases not matched to a gene: 5. The CDR3 spans 18 residues. The CDR3 DNA follows: TGTGCCAGCAGTTTATCGTCGGGGACAGGGTCAACTAATGAAAAACTGTTTTTT. It encodes CASSLSSGTGSTNEKLFF.

The V and J genes are TRBV30 and TRBJ1-2; 7 bases map to TRBD1. Germline-derived CDR1 and CDR2 are GTSNPN and SVGIG (reference sequence). The CDR3 is 13 amino acids. Trimming removed 2 bases from V and 8 bases from J; junction bases left unmatched: 8. The CDR3 here is CAWSPPGGEGYTF. The CDR3 DNA sequence: TGTGCCTGGAGTCCCCCAGGGGGAGAGGGCTACACCTTC.

The J gene is TRBJ2-1, the V gene TRBV24-1; D not certain. V was clipped by 9 bases and J by 8 bases, with 10 bases between them. Germline-derived CDR1 and CDR2 are KGHDR and SFDVKD. The CDR3 extends over 11 amino acids. CDR3 in amino acids: CATGLGYEQFF. The CDR3 nucleotides read TGTGCCACCGGTCTTGGGTATGAGCAGTTCTTC.

The rearrangement joins TRBV6-1 to TRBJ1-5, with D possibly TRBD1 on 5 matching bases. The germline V and J ends were trimmed by 3 bases and 4 bases, with 10 bases remaining between them. In germline, CDR1 is MNHNS, CDR2 SASEGT. CDR3 length: 14 residues. The CDR3 DNA reads TGTGCCAGCAGTGAGGAGGGGAGAAATCAGCCCCAGCATTTT. It encodes CASSEEGRNQPQHF.

This clone was detected a few times. The chain couples TRBV11-2 to TRBJ2-1; D uncertain. Germline V gene lookup returns CDR1 SGHAT and CDR2 FQNNGV. CDR3 length: 15 residues. The V end lost 2 bases, the J end lost 0 bases, and 8 bases lay between the germline ends. Written as DNA, the CDR3 is TGTGCCAGCAGCTTAAACCCCGGCTCCTACAATGAGCAGTTCTTC. Its translation is CASSLNPGSYNEQFF.

The chain links TRBV6-2 or TRBV6-3 to TRBJ2-2, with D unclear. The CDR3 is 14 residues long. Trimming removed 4 bases from V and 0 bases from J, with 6 bases in between. Germline CDR1 is MNHEY and CDR2 is SVGEGT. The CDR3 region is CASSSTANTGELFF. The CDR3 coding sequence is TGTGCCAGCAGTTCAACCGCGAACACCGGGGAGCTGTTTTTT.

This chain joins TRBV6-5 and TRBJ2-1; 9 bases fit TRBD1. CDR1 is MNHEY, CDR2 SVGAGI, per germline. Trimming took 2 bases from V and 11 from J; bases not matched to a gene: 7. The CDR3 is made up of 14 amino acids. The CDR3 protein is CASSYGDRVHQQFF. CDR3 in DNA: TGTGCCAGCAGTTACGGGGACAGGGTCCATCAGCAGTTCTTC.

V usage is TRBV19 and J usage is TRBJ1-2; D unclear. The CDR3 is 14 amino acids. The germline V gene encodes CDR1 LNHDA and CDR2 SQIVND (reference sequence). Trimming cost V 6 bases and J 8 bases, with 19 bases left between them. The CDR3 nucleotides read TGTGCCAGTAGCCTGGACCGCCTATTGGGGGGCTACACCTTC. Protein product: CASSLDRLLGGYTF.

The chain recombines TRBV9 with TRBJ2-1; TRBD2 agrees at 12 bases. There are 16 residues in the CDR3. Germline trimming cut 0 bases from V and 9 bases from J; bases unmatched to any gene: 7. CDR1 and CDR2 from the germline V gene are SGDLS and YYNGEE. The CDR3, as DNA: TGTGCCAGCAGCGTAGTCGCTAGCGGGGGGGCTGGTGAGCAGTTCTTC. This sequence encodes CASSVVASGGAGEQFF.

This chain connects TRBV4-2 to TRBJ2-3, with 9 positions matching TRBD1. V gave up 0 bases and J gave up 3 bases; unmatched junction bases: 7. Germline assignment: CDR1 LGHNA and CDR2 YNFKEQ. The CDR3 is 17 amino acids. The CDR3 coding sequence is TGTGCCAGCAGCCAAGATTCGGGACAGGGAGGGACAGATACGCAGTATTTT. Encoded protein: CASSQDSGQGGTDTQYF.

The chain employs TRBV19 and TRBJ1-5; 10 bases map to TRBD1. With 7 bases clipped from V and 0 bases from J, the junction kept 9 bases outside the gene matches. This CDR3 region has 17 residues. Germline CDR1 reads LNHDA; CDR2 reads SQIVND (reference sequence). The CDR3 sequence: CASTPGQGSYSNQPQHF. The DNA for the CDR3 is TGTGCCAGTACACCGGGACAGGGGTCGTATAGCAATCAGCCCCAGCATTTT.

The rearrangement links TRBV10-3 to TRBJ1-1; no reliable D call. Germline V CDR1 and CDR2: ENHRY, SYGVKD. V shed 0 bases and J shed 2 bases, with 10 bases lying between them. This CDR3 contains 15 residues. CDR3 region: CAISESISANTEAFF. The CDR3 coding sequence is TGTGCCATCAGTGAGTCGATCTCTGCAAACACTGAAGCTTTCTTT.

J is TRBJ1-2 and V is TRBV30; D is undetermined. CDR1 and CDR2 (germline): GTSNPN, SVGIG (reference sequence). The CDR3 extends over 13 amino acids. The germline V and J ends were trimmed by 0 bases and 7 bases, with 12 bases remaining between them. The CDR3 DNA sequence: TGTGCCTGGAGTGTACTGGGGTCGGCTGGCTACACCTTC. This codes for CAWSVLGSAGYTF.

The DNA of the CDR3 is TGTGCCAGTAGTCTTTCTCTATACACAGGGGATAGCAATCAGCCCCAGCATTTT. Its protein is CASSLSLYTGDSNQPQHF. V is TRBV19 and J is TRBJ1-5; 7 nucleotides match TRBD1. In germline, CDR1 is LNHDA, CDR2 SQIVND (reference sequence). Trimming took 5 bases from V and 0 from J; bases not matched to a gene: 13. The CDR3 contains 18 residues.

The chain recombines TRBV12-3 or TRBV12-4 with TRBJ2-7; 7 bases are a match to TRBD2. The CDR3 covers 13 residues. Trimming cost V 5 bases and J 3 bases; bases outside gene matches: 4. Here the CDR3 reads CASSKGLFYEQYF. The DNA of the CDR3 is TGTGCCAGCAGTAAGGGACTATTCTACGAGCAGTACTTC.

A note on this clone: This same CDR3 is encoded by further DNA sequences in the sample. V is TRBV5-1 and J is TRBJ2-7; D unclear. V was clipped by 4 bases and J by 3 bases, with 11 bases between them. This CDR3 has 13 residues. Germline values: CDR1 SGHRS, CDR2 YFSETQ. CDR3 sequence: CASSPFGDYEQYF. The CDR3 DNA follows: TGCGCCAGCAGCCCATTTGGGGACTACGAGCAGTACTTC.

This chain joins TRBV5-1 and TRBJ2-5; D unresolved. CDR3 length equals 11 residues. The germline V gene encodes CDR1 SGHRS and CDR2 YFSETQ. The V gene lost 1 base and the J gene lost 4 bases, with 2 bases spanning the gap. The CDR3, as DNA: TGCGCCAGCAGCTTGCTAGAGACCCAGTACTTC. Translating it yields CASSLLETQYF.

This clone has a single count. The V call is TRBV4-1, the J call TRBJ2-7; 13 nucleotides agree with TRBD2. The V and J ends lost 1 base and 9 bases, in that order; junction bases with no gene match: 6. The CDR3 runs to 15 residues. Germline V gene data show CDR1 as MGHRA and CDR2 as YSYEKL. CDR3 coding DNA: TGCGCCAGCAGCCAAGCTGGGACTAGCGGGGTGGTGCAGTACTTC. Its translation is CASSQAGTSGVVQYF.

V usage is TRBV28 and J usage is TRBJ2-5; TRBD1 might be the D (6 bases). V was pared by 3 bases and J by 2 bases, with 16 bases between. The V gene's germline CDR1 is MDHEN and CDR2 SYDVKM. The CDR3 is made up of 16 amino acids. This chain's CDR3 is CASSFSTGFGQETQYF. The CDR3 DNA reads as TGTGCCAGCAGTTTCTCTACAGGGTTTGGTCAAGAGACCCAGTACTTC. Variable domain in full (rest from reference TRBV28 and TRBJ2-5): DVKVTQSSRYLVKRTGEKVFLECVQDMDHENMFWYRQDPGLGLRLIYFSYDVKMKEKGDIPEGYSVSREKKERFSLILESASTNQTSMYLCASSFSTGFGQETQYFGPGTRLLVL.

The V gene is TRBV19, the J gene TRBJ2-5; 10 nucleotides align to TRBD2. Per the germline V gene, CDR1 is LNHDA and CDR2 is SQIVND (reference sequence). This CDR3 is built from 15 residues. The ends lost 4 bases at V and 4 bases at J; junction bases unmatched: 6. The CDR3 spells CASSTAGGLGETQYF. The CDR3 DNA sequence: TGTGCCAGTAGTACAGCGGGGGGGCTTGGAGAGACCCAGTACTTC. The variable domain in full, completed from reference TRBV19 and TRBJ2-5, reads DGGITQSPKYLFRKEGQNVTLSCEQNLNHDAMYWYRQDPGQGLRLIYYSQIVNDFQKGDIAEGYSVSREKKESFPLTVTSAQKNPTAFYLCASSTAGGLGETQYFGPGTRLLVL.

The rearrangement uses TRBV19 and TRBJ2-6; 8 nucleotides align to TRBD2. The CDR3 has 16 residues. After removal of 6 bases from V and 0 bases from J, the junction contained 4 bases not matched to a gene. Per germline, CDR1 LNHDA and CDR2 SQIVND (reference sequence). As DNA, the CDR3 is TGTGCCAGTAGCGGGGGGGTTCTCTCTGGGGCCAACGTCCTGACTTTC. It translates to CASSGGVLSGANVLTF.

This chain uses TRBV5-4 with TRBJ2-7, with 10 nucleotides matching TRBD1. Germline CDR1 is SGHNT and CDR2 is YYREEE (reference sequence). J was trimmed by 5 bases and V by 4 bases; bases with no gene match: 9. The CDR3 consists of 15 residues. This chain's CDR3 is CASSRRDRGLDEQYF. CDR3 bases: TGTGCCAGCAGCCGACGGGACAGGGGTCTCGACGAGCAGTACTTC.